At least ten counts were recorded for the clone carrying this TCR beta chain. Its antigen remains unidentified. This sample is drawn from a study of early T cells in non-severe SARS-CoV-2 infection. Broader study findings: VDJdb matching, biased toward anti-spike CD8 responses, missed private and CD4 specificities.

V dropped 0 bases and J dropped 4 bases, with 8 bases sitting between them. This CDR3 is 13 amino acids long. Germline V gene lookup returns CDR1 SGHKS and CDR2 YYEKEE (reference sequence). As part of library construction, unique molecular identifiers were attached to individual cDNA molecules. TCRdb redid the calling of the 5' RACE reads with MiXCR, one entry per CDR3 protein. The sample contains 54,000 or so distinct CDR3 sequences, around 5.2% of which appear only once. The sequence was obtained from an adult who was a healthcare worker with PCR-confirmed SARS-CoV-2 infection or an uninfected control (not recorded which). V is TRBV5-5 and J is TRBJ2-7; D remains unclear. Sequencing input: whole blood. The CDR3 coding sequence is TGTGCCAGCAGCTTGGACCTACCTTACGAGCAGTACTTC. The encoded protein is CASSLDLPYEQYF.